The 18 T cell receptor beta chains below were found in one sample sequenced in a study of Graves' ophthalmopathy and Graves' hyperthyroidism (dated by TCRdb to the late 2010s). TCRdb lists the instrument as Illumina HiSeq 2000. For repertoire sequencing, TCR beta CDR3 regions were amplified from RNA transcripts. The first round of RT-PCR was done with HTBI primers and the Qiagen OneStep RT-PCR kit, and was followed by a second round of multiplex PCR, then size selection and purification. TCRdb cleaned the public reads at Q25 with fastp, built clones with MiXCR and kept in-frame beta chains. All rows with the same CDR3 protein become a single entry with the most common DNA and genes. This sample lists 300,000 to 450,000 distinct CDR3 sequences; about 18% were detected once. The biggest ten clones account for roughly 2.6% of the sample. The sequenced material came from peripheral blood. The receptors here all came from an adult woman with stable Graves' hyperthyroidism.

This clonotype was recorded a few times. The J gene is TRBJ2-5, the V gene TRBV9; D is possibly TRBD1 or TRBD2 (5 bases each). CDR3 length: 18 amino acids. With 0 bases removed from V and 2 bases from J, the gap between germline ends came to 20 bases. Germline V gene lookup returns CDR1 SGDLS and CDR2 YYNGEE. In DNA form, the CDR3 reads TGTGCCAGCAGCGTAGAAGATCGTGGTGGGGGTTCTCAAGAGACCCAGTACTTC. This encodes CASSVEDRGGGSQETQYF.

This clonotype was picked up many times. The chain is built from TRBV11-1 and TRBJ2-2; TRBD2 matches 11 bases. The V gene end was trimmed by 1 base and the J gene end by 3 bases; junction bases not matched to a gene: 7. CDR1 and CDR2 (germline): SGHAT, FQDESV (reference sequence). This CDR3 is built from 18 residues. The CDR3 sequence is CASSLGSGRAGDTGELFF. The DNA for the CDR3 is TGTGCCAGCAGCTTAGGTAGCGGGAGGGCCGGGGACACCGGGGAGCTGTTTTTT.

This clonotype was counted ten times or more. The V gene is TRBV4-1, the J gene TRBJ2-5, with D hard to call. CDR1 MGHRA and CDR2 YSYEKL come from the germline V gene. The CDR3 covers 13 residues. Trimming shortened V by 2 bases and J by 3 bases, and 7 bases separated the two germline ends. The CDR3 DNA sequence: TGCGCCAGCAGCCAATGGCAGAAAGAGACCCAGTACTTC. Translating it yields CASSQWQKETQYF.

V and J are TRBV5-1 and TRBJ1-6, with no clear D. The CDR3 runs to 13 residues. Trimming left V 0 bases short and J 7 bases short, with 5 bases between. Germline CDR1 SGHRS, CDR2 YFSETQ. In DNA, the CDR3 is TGCGCCAGCAGCTTGGACGGGAATTCACCCCTCCACTTT. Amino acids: CASSLDGNSPLHF. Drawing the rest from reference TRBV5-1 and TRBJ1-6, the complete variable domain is KAGVTQTPRYLIKTRGQQVTLSCSPISGHRSVSWYQQTPGQGLQFLFEYFSETQRNKGNFPGRFSGRQFSNSRSEMNVSTLELGDSALYLCASSLDGNSPLHFGNGTRLTVT.

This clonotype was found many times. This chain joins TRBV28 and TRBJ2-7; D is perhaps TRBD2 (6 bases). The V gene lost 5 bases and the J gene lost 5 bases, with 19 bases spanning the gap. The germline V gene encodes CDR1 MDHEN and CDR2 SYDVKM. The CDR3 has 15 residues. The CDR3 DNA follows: TGTGCCAGCAGTCCCCCACTTAGCGGTCCTGACGAGCAGTACTTC. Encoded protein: CASSPPLSGPDEQYF.

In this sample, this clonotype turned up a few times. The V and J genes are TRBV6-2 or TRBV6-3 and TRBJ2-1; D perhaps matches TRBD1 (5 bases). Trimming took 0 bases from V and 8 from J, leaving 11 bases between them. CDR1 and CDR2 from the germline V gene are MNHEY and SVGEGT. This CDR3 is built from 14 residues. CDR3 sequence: CASSYSPEGDEQFF. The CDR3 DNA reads TGTGCCAGCAGTTACTCTCCCGAAGGGGATGAGCAGTTCTTC.

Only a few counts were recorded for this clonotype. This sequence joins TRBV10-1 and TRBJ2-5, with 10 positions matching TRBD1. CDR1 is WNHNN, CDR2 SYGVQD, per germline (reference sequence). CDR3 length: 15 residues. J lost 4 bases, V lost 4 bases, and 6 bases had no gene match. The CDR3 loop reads CASSVKDRGIETQYF. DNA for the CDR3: TGCGCCAGCAGTGTAAAGGACAGGGGGATAGAGACCCAGTACTTC.

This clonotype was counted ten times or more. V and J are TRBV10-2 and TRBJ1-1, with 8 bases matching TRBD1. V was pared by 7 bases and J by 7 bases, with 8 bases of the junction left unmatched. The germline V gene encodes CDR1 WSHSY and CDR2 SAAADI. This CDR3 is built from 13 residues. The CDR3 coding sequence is TGCGCCAGCACCGACAGGGGAACGGATGAAGCTTTCTTT. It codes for CASTDRGTDEAFF.

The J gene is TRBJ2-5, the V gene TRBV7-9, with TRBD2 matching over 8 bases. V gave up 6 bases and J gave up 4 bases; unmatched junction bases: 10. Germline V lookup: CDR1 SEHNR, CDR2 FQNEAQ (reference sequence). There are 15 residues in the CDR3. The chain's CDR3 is CASSLGTSYRETQYF. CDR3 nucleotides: TGTGCCAGCAGTCTCGGGACTAGTTATCGAGAGACCCAGTACTTC.

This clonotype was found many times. The chain's CDR3 is CASSLALWGALAKNIQYF. CDR3 DNA: TGTGCCAGCAGTTTAGCGCTTTGGGGGGCACTAGCCAAAAACATTCAGTACTTC. V usage is TRBV12-3 or TRBV12-4 and J usage is TRBJ2-4; D may be TRBD1 or TRBD2 (6 bases each). CDR3 length equals 18 residues. V gave up 0 bases and J gave up 0 bases, with 15 bases separating them.

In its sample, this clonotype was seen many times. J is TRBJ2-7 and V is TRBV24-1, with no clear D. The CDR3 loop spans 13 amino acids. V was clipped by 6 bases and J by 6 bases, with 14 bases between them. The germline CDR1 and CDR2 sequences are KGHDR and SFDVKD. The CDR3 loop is CATSSGSGAEQYF. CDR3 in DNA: TGTGCCACCAGTTCCGGGTCGGGTGCCGAGCAGTACTTC.

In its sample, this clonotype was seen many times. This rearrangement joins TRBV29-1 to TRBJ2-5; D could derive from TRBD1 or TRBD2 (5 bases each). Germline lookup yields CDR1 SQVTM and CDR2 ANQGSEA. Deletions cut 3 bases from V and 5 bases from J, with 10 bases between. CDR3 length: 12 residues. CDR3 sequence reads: CSVDLGRETQYF. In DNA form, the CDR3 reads TGCAGCGTTGACTTGGGACGGGAGACCCAGTACTTC. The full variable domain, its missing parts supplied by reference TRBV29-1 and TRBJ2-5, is SAVISQKPSRDICQRGTSLTIQCQVDSQVTMMFWYRQQPGQSLTLIATANQGSEATYESGFVIDKFPISRPNLTFSTLTVSNMSPEDSSIYLCSVDLGRETQYFGPGTRLLVL.

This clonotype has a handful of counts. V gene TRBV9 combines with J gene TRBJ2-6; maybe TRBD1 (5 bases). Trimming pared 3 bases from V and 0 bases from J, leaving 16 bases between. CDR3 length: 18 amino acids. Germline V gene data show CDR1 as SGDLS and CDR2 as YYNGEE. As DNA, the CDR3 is TGTGCCAGCAGCGACAACATCGACAGCCGCTCTGGGGCCAACGTCCTGACTTTC. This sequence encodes CASSDNIDSRSGANVLTF.

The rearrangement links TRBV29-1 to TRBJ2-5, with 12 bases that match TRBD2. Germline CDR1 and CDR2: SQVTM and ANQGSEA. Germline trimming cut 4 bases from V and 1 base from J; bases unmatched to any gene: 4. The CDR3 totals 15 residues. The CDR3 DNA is TGCAGCGTTGCCCCTAGCGGGAGGGCCCAAGAGACCCAGTACTTC. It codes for CSVAPSGRAQETQYF.

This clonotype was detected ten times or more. The CDR3 DNA reads TGCAGTGCTAGACTGGGGGGTACAGAGACCCAGTACTTC. Protein product: CSARLGGTETQYF. The rearrangement uses TRBV20-1 and TRBJ2-5, with D possibly being TRBD2 (6 bases). V was cut by 2 bases and J by 4 bases, with 11 bases left in between. Per the germline V gene, CDR1 is DFQATT and CDR2 is SNEGSKA (reference sequence). The length of the CDR3 is 13 residues.

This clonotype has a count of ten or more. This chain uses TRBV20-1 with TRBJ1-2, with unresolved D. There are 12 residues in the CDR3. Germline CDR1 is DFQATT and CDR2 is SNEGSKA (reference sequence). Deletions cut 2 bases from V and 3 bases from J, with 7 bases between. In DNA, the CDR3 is TGCAGTGCTAGACAGGACGACTATGGCTACACCTTC. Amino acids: CSARQDDYGYTF.

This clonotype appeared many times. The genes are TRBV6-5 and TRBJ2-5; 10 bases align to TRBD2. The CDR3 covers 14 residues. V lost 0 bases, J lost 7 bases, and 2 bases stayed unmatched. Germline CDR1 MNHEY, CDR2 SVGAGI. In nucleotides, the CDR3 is TGTGCCAGCAGTTACTCGAGCGGGGGGGGGACCCAGTACTTC. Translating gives CASSYSSGGGTQYF.

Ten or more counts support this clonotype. In DNA, the CDR3 is TGTGCCAGCAGTGATACTGGACCGAACTACGAGCAGTACTTC. It yields the protein CASSDTGPNYEQYF. This rearrangement joins TRBV6-1 to TRBJ2-7; D call uncertain. Germline lookup yields CDR1 MNHNS and CDR2 SASEGT. V dropped 3 bases and J dropped 3 bases, with 12 bases sitting between them. The CDR3 covers 14 residues.